This TCR beta chain came from a study of shared clonotypes between healthy human individuals. Across the whole study: Sampling drew on donors who were two women and a few men aged 18 to 49. Study observations and caveats: Naive subsets tended to show greater estimated richness than memory subsets. The represented genetic and exposure-history diversity was limited by the small number of donors.

This CDR3 region has 15 residues. Trimming removed 2 bases at V and 3 bases at J, with 10 bases between. Germline V CDR1 and CDR2: MNHEY, SVGAGI. TCRdb keeps only in-frame clones here, not all; method: immunoSEQ multiplex PCR. The sample records more than 2,000,000 clones, 85% to 95% being singletons. As concerns this clone: Antigen specificity is unknown.

The sample comprised naive CD4+ T cells sorted from blood. Subset indicated: CD45RA+ positively selected. This TCR was sampled from a young man in good health. The V call is TRBV6-5, the J call TRBJ1-4; D gene unclear. Here the CDR3 reads CASSYMGRANEKLFF. CDR3 DNA sequence: TGTGCCAGCAGTTACATGGGCAGAGCTAATGAAAAACTGTTTTTT.